Detailed here is one T cell receptor (beta chain). Its cognate antigen is unknown. The observed sequence ends 3 residues before the CDR3 terminus, with the missing tail filled in from the germline J gene. The V end was cut by 2 bases, the J end by 0 bases, with 11 bases between. The CDR3 length is 17 residues. Germline assignment: CDR1 MNHEY and CDR2 SVGEGT. This entry comes from a study of T cells in women clearing cervical HPV infection. In the study overall: Women with histologically confirmed HPV16-related CIN3 or worse, 2 with invasive cancer, served as cases.

General study findings and limits: Richness differences could reflect unmeasured T-cell content per sample. CIN3+ cases had significantly higher TCR richness than controls; evenness did not differ.

Measured with immunoSEQ multiplex PCR; TCRdb has only the in-frame clones, and not every one. The sample holds under 45,000 clones. Each participant carried one incident cervical HPV16 infection only. Source material: blood buffy coat. This TCR came from a woman aged 18-69 years with a cervical HPV16 infection that either progressed to CIN3+ or cleared (not recorded which). This rearrangement joins TRBV6-2 or TRBV6-3 to TRBJ2-6; weak D call: TRBD1 (6 bases). CDR3 DNA (partial): TGTGCCAGCAGTTACCGCACAGGGTCCTCTGGGGCCAACGTC. This codes for CASSYRTGSSGANV. The entire CDR3 sequence reads CASSYRTGSSGANVLTF.